Listed below are T cell receptor beta chains from one sample, sequenced in a study of CD8+ T cells in alopecia areata. Data came from immunoSEQ multiplex PCR; TCRdb stores just in-frame clones and leaves some out. The table shows 170,000 or so clones, with almost 65% occurring only once. This sample comprised CD4+ T cells sorted from blood, obtained at week 0. The receptor set was obtained from a human donor with alopecia areata. CDR3s include the opening cysteine and the closing phenylalanine or tryptophan. A D gene is named only where the DNA matches it firmly. The listing skips clone size in some rows; elsewhere it reads once, few, many or a size class.

len: 15
d_gene: .
j_gene: TRBJ1-2
v_gene: TRBV4-3
abundance: few
CDR3aa: CASSDGHRANYGYTF
CDR3nt: TGCGCCAGCAGCGATGGGCACAGGGCTAACTATGGCTACACCTTC

len: 16
d_gene: TRBD1
j_gene: TRBJ1-3
v_gene: TRBV10-3
abundance: few
CDR3aa: CAISRDSSLSGNTIYF
CDR3nt: TGTGCCATCAGTCGGGACAGCTCCCTTTCGGGAAACACCATATATTTT

len: 16
d_gene: .
j_gene: TRBJ1-2
v_gene: TRBV6-5
abundance: .
CDR3aa: CASSYSVGADNYGYTF
CDR3nt: TGTGCCAGCAGTTACTCTGTGGGAGCGGACAACTATGGCTACACCTTC

len: 10
d_gene: .
j_gene: TRBJ1-5
v_gene: TRBV18
abundance: .
CDR3aa: CASSKQNMDF
CDR3nt: TGTGCCAGCTCAAAACAGAATATGGATTTT

len: 14
d_gene: TRBD1
j_gene: TRBJ1-1
v_gene: TRBV29-1
abundance: .
CDR3aa: CSVATGGLYTEAFF
CDR3nt: TGCAGCGTTGCAACAGGGGGCCTTTACACTGAAGCTTTCTTT

len: 16
d_gene: .
j_gene: TRBJ2-3
v_gene: TRBV30
abundance: .
CDR3aa: CAWNRRDSRRGDTQYF
CDR3nt: TGTGCCTGGAACCGTAGGGACTCCCGTCGTGGTGATACGCAGTATTTT

len: 14
d_gene: .
j_gene: TRBJ1-1
v_gene: TRBV29-1
abundance: few
CDR3aa: CSVVKLISSTEAFF
CDR3nt: TGCAGCGTTGTGAAACTTATAAGTAGCACTGAAGCTTTCTTT

len: 12
d_gene: .
j_gene: TRBJ2-7
v_gene: TRBV25-1
abundance: .
CDR3aa: CASSVRDDEQYF
CDR3nt: TGTGCCAGCAGTGTCCGGGACGACGAGCAGTACTTC

len: 17
d_gene: .
j_gene: TRBJ2-1
v_gene: TRBV4-3
abundance: once
CDR3aa: CASSQDGASVPYNEQFF
CDR3nt: TGCGCCAGCAGCCAAGATGGAGCGTCTGTGCCCTACAATGAGCAGTTCTTC

len: 13
d_gene: .
j_gene: TRBJ1-2
v_gene: TRBV30
abundance: .
CDR3aa: CAWSVGQSGGYTF
CDR3nt: TGTGCCTGGAGTGTGGGGCAATCTGGAGGCTACACCTTC

len: 11
d_gene: .
j_gene: TRBJ2-7
v_gene: TRBV29-1
abundance: few
CDR3aa: CSVGGRDEQYF
CDR3nt: TGCAGCGTTGGCGGCAGGGACGAGCAGTACTTC

len: 14
d_gene: TRBD1
j_gene: TRBJ1-2
v_gene: TRBV7-2
abundance: .
CDR3aa: CASSLRGPRWGYTF
CDR3nt: TGTGCCAGCAGCTTAAGGGGGCCCCGGTGGGGCTACACCTTC

len: 13
d_gene: .
j_gene: TRBJ1-5
v_gene: TRBV30
abundance: .
CDR3aa: CAWSHDSNQPQHF
CDR3nt: TGTGCCTGGAGTCATGACAGCAATCAGCCCCAGCATTTT

len: 14
d_gene: .
j_gene: TRBJ1-6
v_gene: TRBV2
abundance: .
CDR3aa: CASSGRQANSPLHF
CDR3nt: TGTGCCAGCAGTGGAAGGCAGGCTAATTCACCCCTCCACTTT

len: 13
d_gene: TRBD1
j_gene: TRBJ2-7
v_gene: TRBV29-1
abundance: .
CDR3aa: CSVYYRGSYEQYF
CDR3nt: TGCAGCGTTTACTACAGGGGATCCTACGAGCAGTACTTC

len: 12
d_gene: .
j_gene: TRBJ1-2
v_gene: TRBV25-1
abundance: .
CDR3aa: CASNTIHGGYTF
CDR3nt: TGTGCCAGCAATACCATCCATGGGGGCTACACCTTC

len: 17
d_gene: TRBD2
j_gene: TRBJ2-3
v_gene: TRBV5-1
abundance: once
CDR3aa: CASSSGVSGGRTDTQYF
CDR3nt: TGCGCCAGCAGCTCCGGAGTCAGCGGGGGACGCACAGATACGCAGTATTTT

len: 13
d_gene: .
j_gene: TRBJ2-3
v_gene: TRBV6-5
abundance: .
CDR3aa: CASNRGAGDTQYF
CDR3nt: TGTGCCAGCAACCGGGGGGCAGGCGATACGCAGTATTTT

len: 13
d_gene: .
j_gene: TRBJ1-2
v_gene: TRBV7-2
abundance: few
CDR3aa: CASSPGPGDGYTF
CDR3nt: TGTGCCAGCAGCCCCGGACCAGGGGATGGCTACACCTTC

len: 13
d_gene: .
j_gene: TRBJ2-1
v_gene: TRBV2
abundance: .
CDR3aa: CASRGTLDNEQFF
CDR3nt: TGTGCCAGCAGGGGGACACTGGACAATGAGCAGTTCTTC

len: 13
d_gene: .
j_gene: TRBJ1-2
v_gene: TRBV29-1
abundance: .
CDR3aa: CSVGLGVDGGYTF
CDR3nt: TGCAGCGTAGGCCTGGGGGTAGATGGTGGCTACACCTTC

len: 13
d_gene: .
j_gene: TRBJ2-4
v_gene: TRBV29-1
abundance: .
CDR3aa: CSVVKGTKNIQYF
CDR3nt: TGCAGCGTTGTTAAAGGGACCAAAAACATTCAGTACTTC

len: 16
d_gene: TRBD2
j_gene: TRBJ2-3
v_gene: TRBV7-2
abundance: once
CDR3aa: CASSLNRGGAVDTQYF
CDR3nt: TGTGCCAGCAGCTTAAATCGCGGGGGGGCCGTAGATACGCAGTATTTT

len: 13
d_gene: .
j_gene: TRBJ2-3
v_gene: TRBV10-3
abundance: few
CDR3aa: CAIGGGHTDTQYF
CDR3nt: TGTGCCATCGGTGGGGGACACACAGATACGCAGTATTTT

len: 15
d_gene: .
j_gene: TRBJ1-6
v_gene: TRBV2
abundance: once
CDR3aa: CASRGRAPNNSPLHF
CDR3nt: TGTGCCAGCCGGGGCAGGGCGCCCAACAATTCACCCCTCCACTTT

len: 13
d_gene: .
j_gene: TRBJ1-6
v_gene: TRBV27
abundance: many
CDR3aa: CASSFRLNSPLHF
CDR3nt: TGTGCCAGCAGTTTCCGCCTTAATTCACCCCTCCACTTT

len: 10
d_gene: .
j_gene: TRBJ1-4
v_gene: TRBV2
abundance: .
CDR3aa: CASSAQVVFF
CDR3nt: TGTGCCAGCAGCGCACAGGTAGTGTTTTTT

len: 15
d_gene: .
j_gene: TRBJ1-6
v_gene: TRBV25-1
abundance: once
CDR3aa: CASSLGGVYNSPLHF
CDR3nt: TGTGCCAGCAGCCTGGGCGGGGTCTATAATTCACCCCTCCACTTT

len: 16
d_gene: .
j_gene: TRBJ2-3
v_gene: TRBV7-2
abundance: .
CDR3aa: CASSLFEPGVTDTQYF
CDR3nt: TGTGCCAGCAGCTTATTTGAGCCAGGGGTAACAGATACGCAGTATTTT

len: 15
d_gene: TRBD1
j_gene: TRBJ1-5
v_gene: TRBV27
abundance: .
CDR3aa: CASRPGQHSNQPQHF
CDR3nt: TGTGCCAGCAGACCGGGACAGCATAGCAATCAGCCCCAGCATTTT

len: 16
d_gene: TRBD1
j_gene: TRBJ1-1
v_gene: TRBV4-1
abundance: .
CDR3aa: CASSRRTGTGGTEAFF
CDR3nt: TGCGCCAGCAGCCGTCGAACCGGGACAGGTGGGACTGAAGCTTTCTTT

len: 17
d_gene: TRBD2
j_gene: TRBJ2-1
v_gene: TRBV7-8
abundance: .
CDR3aa: CASSPTVLAGGLDEQFF
CDR3nt: TGTGCCAGCAGTCCGACCGTACTAGCGGGGGGGCTCGATGAGCAGTTCTTC

len: 16
d_gene: TRBD1
j_gene: TRBJ1-2
v_gene: TRBV23-1
abundance: few
CDR3aa: CASRRPRTGTYYGYTF
CDR3nt: TGCGCCAGCAGACGACCTAGGACAGGGACTTACTATGGCTACACCTTC

len: 18
d_gene: TRBD2
j_gene: TRBJ2-3
v_gene: TRBV4-1
abundance: .
CDR3aa: CASSQPGPSGGPTDTQYF
CDR3nt: TGCGCCAGCAGCCAACCGGGTCCTAGCGGGGGGCCCACAGATACGCAGTATTTT

len: 16
d_gene: .
j_gene: TRBJ1-2
v_gene: TRBV5-1
abundance: .
CDR3aa: CASSPIAEGRSYGYTF
CDR3nt: TGCGCCAGCAGCCCTATCGCAGAGGGACGGAGCTATGGCTACACCTTC

len: 14
d_gene: .
j_gene: TRBJ1-5
v_gene: TRBV7-8
abundance: few
CDR3aa: CASTAGGFNQPQHF
CDR3nt: TGTGCCAGCACCGCGGGGGGCTTCAATCAGCCCCAGCATTTT

len: 15
d_gene: TRBD2
j_gene: TRBJ2-2
v_gene: TRBV11-3
abundance: .
CDR3aa: CASSAQGAGFGELFF
CDR3nt: TGTGCCAGCAGCGCCCAGGGAGCGGGGTTCGGGGAGCTGTTTTTT

len: 12
d_gene: .
j_gene: TRBJ1-4
v_gene: TRBV25-1
abundance: .
CDR3aa: CASSLTGEKLFF
CDR3nt: TGTGCCAGCAGTCTGACCGGGGAAAAACTGTTTTTT

len: 16
d_gene: TRBD2
j_gene: TRBJ2-1
v_gene: TRBV4-2
abundance: .
CDR3aa: CASSTTMASGEGEQFF
CDR3nt: TGTGCCAGCAGCACAACGATGGCTAGCGGGGAAGGTGAGCAGTTCTTC

len: 18
d_gene: .
j_gene: TRBJ2-5
v_gene: TRBV27
abundance: .
CDR3aa: CASSSKPRHLGARETQYF
CDR3nt: TGTGCCAGCAGCTCCAAGCCCAGACACCTGGGGGCGCGAGAGACCCAGTACTTC

len: 17
d_gene: .
j_gene: TRBJ1-2
v_gene: TRBV5-6
abundance: .
CDR3aa: CASSLEGGPGPSGGYTF
CDR3nt: TGTGCCAGCAGCTTGGAAGGAGGGCCAGGACCTTCGGGTGGCTACACCTTC

len: 17
d_gene: TRBD2
j_gene: TRBJ2-1
v_gene: TRBV9
abundance: .
CDR3aa: CASSVGVLAGTYNEQFF
CDR3nt: TGTGCCAGCAGCGTAGGGGTACTAGCGGGTACCTACAATGAGCAGTTCTTC

len: 16
d_gene: TRBD2
j_gene: TRBJ2-1
v_gene: TRBV7-3
abundance: few
CDR3aa: CASSPYGTSFRNEQFF
CDR3nt: TGTGCCAGCAGCCCCTACGGGACTAGTTTTCGCAATGAGCAGTTCTTC

len: 14
d_gene: .
j_gene: TRBJ1-6
v_gene: TRBV9
abundance: .
CDR3aa: CASSVGQTNSPLHF
CDR3nt: TGTGCCAGCAGCGTAGGGCAGACCAATTCACCCCTCCACTTT

len: 15
d_gene: TRBD2
j_gene: TRBJ2-3
v_gene: TRBV6-6
abundance: few
CDR3aa: CASSPLAGGTDTQYF
CDR3nt: TGTGCCAGCAGTCCGTTAGCGGGGGGCACAGATACGCAGTATTTT

len: 12
d_gene: .
j_gene: TRBJ2-7
v_gene: TRBV30
abundance: few
CDR3aa: CAWGLQGYEQYF
CDR3nt: TGTGCCTGGGGTTTGCAGGGCTACGAGCAGTACTTC

len: 13
d_gene: TRBD1
j_gene: TRBJ1-6
v_gene: TRBV30
abundance: .
CDR3aa: CAWSDRGDSPLHF
CDR3nt: TGTGCCTGGAGCGACAGGGGGGATTCACCCCTCCACTTT

len: 15
d_gene: TRBD1
j_gene: TRBJ1-2
v_gene: TRBV30
abundance: few
CDR3aa: CAWSVRTGSNYGYTF
CDR3nt: TGTGCCTGGAGTGTACGGACAGGATCGAACTATGGCTACACCTTC

len: 15
d_gene: .
j_gene: TRBJ2-5
v_gene: TRBV2
abundance: few
CDR3aa: CASTPGETSRQTQYF
CDR3nt: TGTGCCAGCACCCCAGGGGAGACTTCCCGGCAGACCCAGTACTTC

len: 12
d_gene: .
j_gene: TRBJ1-6
v_gene: TRBV30
abundance: .
CDR3aa: CAWRSGNSPLHF
CDR3nt: TGTGCCTGGAGGTCAGGGAACTCACCCCTCCACTTT

len: 15
d_gene: .
j_gene: TRBJ2-5
v_gene: TRBV15
abundance: .
CDR3aa: CATSRAASARETQYF
CDR3nt: TGTGCCACCAGCAGAGCCGCTTCGGCGCGGGAGACCCAGTACTTC

len: 11
d_gene: .
j_gene: TRBJ2-1
v_gene: TRBV29-1
abundance: .
CDR3aa: CPPFCYNEQFF
CDR3nt: TGCCCGCCTTTCTGTTACAATGAGCAGTTCTTC

len: 13
d_gene: .
j_gene: TRBJ1-5
v_gene: TRBV6-5
abundance: .
CDR3aa: CASRWGSNQPQHF
CDR3nt: TGTGCCAGCAGGTGGGGCAGCAATCAGCCCCAGCATTTT